Each of the 9 T cell receptor beta chains below was sequenced from the same sample in a study of blood T cell repertoires in COVID-19. Repertoires were generated with immunoSEQ multiplex PCR, while TCRdb's copy carries only in-frame clones and drops some. The sample shows some 170,000 clones, more than 75% of them seen only once. What was sequenced was PBMCs or T cells enriched from blood (not recorded which). The receptors stem from a human donor with acute COVID-19. The donor label of this sample is uncertain.

The chain is built from TRBV11-1 and TRBJ2-7; the D gene is possibly TRBD1 (6 bases). The germline gives CDR1 SGHAT, CDR2 FQDESV (reference sequence). The CDR3 sequence is 16 residues long. Trimming took off 3 bases at V and 3 bases at J, with 18 bases between the two ends. CDR3 bases: TGTGCCAGCAGCTTGGGGGTGGGGGCGCCGGACTACGAGCAGTACTTC. Protein product: CASSLGVGAPDYEQYF.

The gene calls are TRBV24-1 and TRBJ1-1, with 10 bases identical to TRBD1. This CDR3 comprises 13 residues. Germline loops: CDR1 KGHDR, CDR2 SFDVKD. The J segment lost 5 bases and the V segment lost 8 bases, leaving 4 bases of the junction unmatched. CDR3 DNA: TGTGCCACCACAGGACAGGGGGGGACTGAAGCTTTCTTT. Translated, it gives CATTGQGGTEAFF.

This chain links TRBV5-5 with TRBJ2-1; D remains unclear. Trimming pared 0 bases from V and 3 bases from J, leaving 13 bases between. Germline loops: CDR1 SGHKS, CDR2 YYEKEE (reference sequence). CDR3 size: 16 residues. The CDR3 reads CASSLAPGLGYNEQFF. The DNA for the CDR3 is TGTGCCAGCAGCTTGGCCCCCGGGTTAGGCTACAATGAGCAGTTCTTC.

The chain joins TRBV7-2 to TRBJ2-7, with 12 bases that match TRBD2. This CDR3 is built from 16 residues. Germline values: CDR1 SGHTA, CDR2 FQGNSA. The J segment lost 3 bases and the V segment lost 5 bases, leaving 8 bases of the junction unmatched. The CDR3 is CASSTRLAGDSYEQYF. DNA of the CDR3: TGTGCCAGCAGCACTCGACTAGCGGGAGATAGCTACGAGCAGTACTTC.

CDR3 sequence reads: CASSPTSGVGYNEQFF. CDR3 nucleotides: TGTGCCAGTAGTCCGACTAGCGGTGTGGGATACAATGAGCAGTTCTTC. This rearrangement joins TRBV19 to TRBJ2-1, with TRBD2 identical over 9 bases. V lost 5 bases, J lost 4 bases, and 9 bases stayed unmatched. The V gene's germline CDR1 is LNHDA and CDR2 SQIVND (reference sequence). The CDR3 is 16 residues long.

The chain couples TRBV9 to TRBJ2-7, with D possibly being TRBD2 (6 bases). This CDR3 region has 13 residues. Per germline, CDR1 SGDLS and CDR2 YYNGEE. Trimming cost V 0 bases and J 5 bases, with 9 bases left between them. The CDR3 region has the DNA TGTGCCAGCAGCGTAGTTGGGGGGAACGAGCAGTACTTC. It encodes CASSVVGGNEQYF.

This clone was counted a few times. V and J are TRBV7-2 and TRBJ1-5; 8 bases map to TRBD1. Germline CDR1 and CDR2: SGHTA and FQGNSA. This CDR3 has 14 amino acids. The V gene end was trimmed by 1 base and the J gene end by 7 bases; junction bases not matched to a gene: 3. CDR3 DNA: TGTGCCAGCAGCTTAGTACAGGGGGAACAGCCCCAGCATTTT. Encoded protein: CASSLVQGEQPQHF. Full variable domain (missing parts from reference TRBV7-2 and TRBJ1-5): GAGVSQSPSNKVTEKGKDVELRCDPISGHTALYWYRQSLGQGLEFLIYFQGNSAPDKSGLPSDRFSAERTGGSVSTLTIQRTQQEDSAVYLCASSLVQGEQPQHFGDGTRLSIL.

This rearrangement joins TRBV9 to TRBJ2-7, with TRBD2 matching over 15 bases. Germline CDR1 SGDLS, CDR2 YYNGEE. The CDR3 runs 18 residues. With V trimmed by 3 bases and J by 0 bases, 7 bases remained unmatched. The CDR3, as DNA: TGTGCCAGCAGCGCGGGGACTAGCGGGGGGAAAATCTCCTACGAGCAGTACTTC. As protein: CASSAGTSGGKISYEQYF.

The V and J genes are TRBV28 and TRBJ2-7, with TRBD1 identical over 7 bases. Germline V gene data show CDR1 as MDHEN and CDR2 as SYDVKM. The CDR3 is 13 residues long. With 4 bases clipped from V and 2 bases from J, the junction kept 2 bases outside the gene matches. CDR3 DNA: TGTGCCAGCAGTTCGCAGGGGGCCTACGAGCAGTACTTC. Translating gives CASSSQGAYEQYF.